This TCR beta chain derives from a study of T cell responses to AZD1222 COVID-19 vaccine. Using immunoSEQ multiplex PCR, the repertoire was profiled, and TCRdb retains in-frame clones only, with some absent. In the table there are 120,000 to 150,000 clones, approximately 90% of which are singletons. There are 14 residues in the CDR3. Germline CDR1 is KGHSH and CDR2 is LQKENI. Trimming pared 6 bases from V and 4 bases from J, leaving 15 bases between. In this sample, this clone turned up once. This material consisted of peripheral blood, taken on day 0 of MenACWY control vaccination. The chain carries TRBV18 and TRBJ1-1; TRBD1 might be the D (5 bases). The receptor's source is an adult in good health. CDR3 sequence (DNA): TGTGCCAGCTCTCGTGACGGGGGTGGCACTGAAGCTTTCTTT. Translated, it gives CASSRDGGGTEAFF.